Shown below are 28 T cell receptor beta chains from a single sample sequenced in a study of blood T cell repertoires in COVID-19. Using immunoSEQ multiplex PCR, the repertoire was profiled, and TCRdb retains in-frame clones only, with some absent. The table has a few hundred thousand clones, approximately 86% seen once. The specimen was peripheral blood. The receptors stem from a young man with active or convalescent COVID-19.

This clone was counted once. This sequence joins TRBV4-1 and TRBJ1-4; D gene uncertain. The CDR3 loop spans 15 amino acids. V was trimmed by 4 bases and J by 3 bases, leaving 12 bases between them. Germline V gene sequence: CDR1 MGHRA, CDR2 YSYEKL. Here the CDR3 DNA reads TGCGCCAGCAGCCTCGACGCGGGCCCTAATGAAAAACTGTTTTTT. Its translation is CASSLDAGPNEKLFF.

The chain recombines TRBV5-5 with TRBJ1-4; D possibly corresponds to TRBD1 (5 bases). Trimming left V 0 bases short and J 0 bases short, with 12 bases between. This CDR3 is 17 amino acids long. Germline loops: CDR1 SGHKS, CDR2 YYEKEE (reference sequence). CDR3 DNA: TGTGCCAGCAGCTTGGAAGGACAATGGACAACTAATGAAAAACTGTTTTTT. Amino acids: CASSLEGQWTTNEKLFF.

This chain uses TRBV3-1 (or the pseudogene TRBV3-2) with TRBJ2-2; D gene ambiguous. V was shortened by 1 base and J by 8 bases, with 5 bases between the two germline ends. Germline CDR1 reads LGHDT; CDR2 reads YNNKEL (reference sequence). There are 12 residues in the CDR3. This CDR3 reads CASSQVRGELFF. As DNA, the CDR3 is TGTGCCAGCAGCCAAGTGCGTGGGGAGCTGTTTTTT.

The chain joins TRBV7-6 to TRBJ2-1; 11 bases map to TRBD2. V dropped 5 bases and J dropped 6; count of bases not matched to a gene: 9. Germline loops: CDR1 SGHVS, CDR2 FNYEAQ. The length of the CDR3 is 16 residues. Written as DNA, the CDR3 is TGTGCCAGCAGCCTCTTTTCTAGCGGGGGGCGCAATGAGCAGTTCTTC. This encodes CASSLFSSGGRNEQFF.

The V and J genes are TRBV5-4 and TRBJ1-6, with TRBD1 identical over 11 bases. This CDR3 contains 16 residues. V was clipped by 0 bases and J by 8 bases; unmatched bases: 4. Per germline, CDR1 SGHNT and CDR2 YYREEE (reference sequence). The chain's CDR3 is CASSLGGTGGYSPLHF. DNA for the CDR3: TGTGCCAGCAGCTTGGGAGGGACAGGGGGATATTCACCCCTCCACTTT.

V is TRBV19 and J is TRBJ2-1; the D gene is possibly TRBD2 (6 bases). Per the germline V gene, CDR1 is LNHDA and CDR2 is SQIVND (reference sequence). The CDR3 has 16 amino acids. V was trimmed by 3 bases and J by 1 base, leaving 13 bases between them. The CDR3 DNA follows: TGTGCCAGTAGTATGAGTGGAGGGCCATCCTACAATGAGCAGTTCTTC. Protein sequence: CASSMSGGPSYNEQFF.

This chain uses TRBV6-5 with TRBJ1-6; no clear D gene. The length of the CDR3 is 14 residues. Trimming removed 2 bases at V and 10 bases at J, with 12 bases between. Germline loops: CDR1 MNHEY, CDR2 SVGAGI. The CDR3 DNA is TGTGCCAGCAGTTACGATAAAACGAGCTCACCCCTCCACTTT. It yields the protein CASSYDKTSSPLHF.

This chain joins TRBV4-3 and TRBJ2-5; D is ambiguous. The CDR3 extends over 16 amino acids. Germline assignment: CDR1 LGHNA and CDR2 YSLEER. V was pared by 0 bases and J by 2 bases, with 13 bases between. CDR3 DNA sequence: TGCGCCAGCAGCCAAGATTACGGTGAGATACAAGAGACCCAGTACTTC. Its protein is CASSQDYGEIQETQYF.

The V gene is TRBV18, the J gene TRBJ1-6, with D perhaps matching TRBD1 (6 bases). Deletions cut 3 bases from V and 8 bases from J, with 11 bases between. Germline V gene data show CDR1 as KGHSH and CDR2 as LQKENI. The CDR3 totals 14 residues. This CDR3 is CASSPNNRDSPLHF. CDR3 sequence (DNA): TGTGCCAGCTCACCTAACAACAGGGATTCACCCCTCCACTTT.

The gene calls are TRBV6-5 and TRBJ1-1; D is unclear. This CDR3 is 16 amino acids long. Germline values: CDR1 MNHEY, CDR2 SVGAGI. V gave up 0 bases and J gave up 0 bases, with 11 bases separating them. CDR3 DNA sequence: TGTGCCAGCAGTTACTCACCTCCCGGGGTGAACACTGAAGCTTTCTTT. Protein: CASSYSPPGVNTEAFF.

The chain links TRBV25-1 to TRBJ1-2; D is undetermined. The CDR3 is 12 amino acids. Germline lookup yields CDR1 MGHDK and CDR2 SYGVNS. V lost 5 bases to trimming and J lost 7 bases, with 11 bases between them. The CDR3 reads CASSRGLGGYTF. In DNA form, the CDR3 reads TGTGCCAGCAGTCGTGGGCTGGGTGGCTACACCTTC.

In its sample, this clone was seen once. V is TRBV18 and J is TRBJ2-2; 8 bases map to TRBD1. V trimming: 6 bases; J trimming: 3 bases; junction bases outside the gene matches: 6. Germline values: CDR1 KGHSH, CDR2 LQKENI. The CDR3 sequence is 15 residues long. The CDR3 loop reads CASSLGQGHTGELFF. CDR3 coding DNA: TGTGCCAGCTCCCTAGGACAGGGTCACACCGGGGAGCTGTTTTTT.

The CDR3, as DNA: TGTGCCAGTAGTATAGCCATACAGGGAGTCGAGCAGTACTTC. Amino acid sequence: CASSIAIQGVEQYF. The chain is built from TRBV19 and TRBJ2-7; possibly TRBD1 for D (6 bases). The CDR3 consists of 14 residues. With 1 base removed from V and 6 bases from J, the gap between germline ends came to 13 bases. Germline lookup yields CDR1 LNHDA and CDR2 SQIVND (reference sequence). Drawing the rest from reference TRBV19 and TRBJ2-7, the complete variable domain is DGGITQSPKYLFRKEGQNVTLSCEQNLNHDAMYWYRQDPGQGLRLIYYSQIVNDFQKGDIAEGYSVSREKKESFPLTVTSAQKNPTAFYLCASSIAIQGVEQYFGPGTRLTVT.

The chain links TRBV10-3 to TRBJ2-3; 7 nucleotides match TRBD1. The CDR3 runs to 14 residues. Germline values: CDR1 ENHRY, CDR2 SYGVKD. The V segment lost 9 bases and the J segment 0 bases; nucleotides outside the gene matches: 6. CDR3 nucleotide sequence: TGTGCCATGAAAGGGACAGCTAGCACAGATACGCAGTATTTT. This sequence encodes CAMKGTASTDTQYF.

This clone was counted once. V usage is TRBV9 and J usage is TRBJ1-6; D gene ambiguous. The CDR3 totals 14 residues. V was cut by 0 bases and J by 10 bases, with 11 bases left in between. Germline V lookup: CDR1 SGDLS, CDR2 YYNGEE. The CDR3 DNA reads as TGTGCCAGCAGCGTAGGGGTCGGGGAATCACCCCTCCACTTT. Amino acids: CASSVGVGESPLHF.

The J gene is TRBJ2-1, the V gene TRBV5-1, with D possibly matching TRBD1 (5 bases). Trimming took off 1 base at V and 7 bases at J, with 15 bases between the two ends. CDR1 is SGHRS and CDR2 is YFSETQ in the germline V gene. CDR3 size: 15 residues. The CDR3 coding sequence is TGCGCCAGCAGCTTGATGGTAGGGGCTATGAATGAGCAGTTCTTC. This translates into CASSLMVGAMNEQFF.

V and J are TRBV5-4 and TRBJ2-5; maybe TRBD2 (6 bases). Deletions cut 4 bases from V and 4 bases from J, with 23 bases between. Germline assignment: CDR1 SGHNT and CDR2 YYREEE (reference sequence). The CDR3 consists of 17 residues. The CDR3 region has the DNA TGTGCCAGCAGCAGACCGGGACTGCAACCAGGTGTAGAGACCCAGTACTTC. Its protein is CASSRPGLQPGVETQYF.

V gene TRBV5-6 combines with J gene TRBJ1-1; the D is unclear. The CDR3 consists of 13 residues. V was clipped by 4 bases and J by 3 bases, with 10 bases between them. The germline V gene encodes CDR1 SGHDT and CDR2 YYEEEE. Here the CDR3 reads CASSPGSYTEAFF. CDR3 sequence (DNA): TGTGCCAGCAGCCCCGGTTCGTACACTGAAGCTTTCTTT.

The rearrangement joins TRBV4-3 to TRBJ2-2; 9 nucleotides line up with TRBD2. CDR1 is LGHNA and CDR2 is YSLEER in the germline V gene. The CDR3 spans 15 residues. V shed 0 bases, J shed 14 bases, and the junction held 10 bases outside the gene matches. The CDR3 spells CASSQETRLAGYLFF. Written as DNA, the CDR3 is TGCGCCAGCAGCCAAGAAACAAGGCTAGCGGGGTATCTGTTTTTT.

V is TRBV27 and J is TRBJ2-7; the D gene is possibly TRBD2 (5 bases). Between the trimmed V and J ends, which lost 2 bases and 4 bases, there was a span of 9 bases. This CDR3 has 13 amino acids. Germline CDR1 reads MNHEY; CDR2 reads SMNVEV (reference sequence). Here the CDR3 DNA reads TGTGCCAGCAGTTTAGGCAGGAGGTACGAGCAGTACTTC. Protein: CASSLGRRYEQYF.

The genes are TRBV6-5 and TRBJ1-3; D possibly corresponds to TRBD1 (5 bases). V lost 6 bases, J lost 2 bases, and 11 bases lay in between. The length of the CDR3 is 14 residues. Per germline, CDR1 MNHEY and CDR2 SVGAGI. This CDR3 reads CASSARGTGNTIYF. As DNA, the CDR3 is TGTGCCAGCAGCGCCCGGGGGACTGGAAACACCATATATTTT.

This clone has only a few counts. The V gene is TRBV3-1 (or the pseudogene TRBV3-2), the J gene TRBJ1-6, with TRBD1 identical over 7 bases. This CDR3 region has 14 residues. Unmatched junction bases numbered 5, after V lost 4 bases and J lost 8 bases. Germline lookup yields CDR1 LGHDT and CDR2 YNNKEL (reference sequence). The CDR3 is CASSPYRGYSPLHF. DNA of the CDR3: TGTGCCAGCAGCCCATACAGGGGCTATTCACCCCTCCACTTT.

V and J are TRBV6-2 or TRBV6-3 and TRBJ2-2; D ambiguous. Germline assignment: CDR1 MNHEY and CDR2 SVGEGT. Trimming took 5 bases from V and 3 from J, leaving 13 bases between them. This CDR3 is built from 15 residues. The CDR3 spells CASSASTDYTGELFF. For the CDR3, the DNA is TGTGCCAGCAGTGCTTCTACAGATTACACCGGGGAGCTGTTTTTT.

This chain uses TRBV5-6 with TRBJ2-5; 8 nucleotides align to TRBD2. This CDR3 is built from 16 residues. The V gene's germline CDR1 is SGHDT and CDR2 YYEEEE. Trimming removed 6 bases from V and 1 base from J; junction bases left unmatched: 11. CDR3 DNA: TGTGCCAGCACTTTTATATCCACTAGCGGCCAAGAGACCCAGTACTTC. The encoded protein is CASTFISTSGQETQYF.

The chain couples TRBV4-2 to TRBJ2-7; 8 bases agree with TRBD2. The CDR3 covers 14 residues. Looked up from germline, CDR1 is LGHNA and CDR2 is YNFKEQ. Losses at the gene ends were 5 bases for V and 2 bases for J; bases not matched to a gene: 5. CDR3 nucleotides: TGTGCCAGCAGCAAGCCGGGACTAGCCTACGAGCAGTACTTC. Translation gives CASSKPGLAYEQYF.

The chain uses TRBV6-1 and TRBJ1-5; D is unresolved. The V gene's germline CDR1 is MNHNS and CDR2 SASEGT. This CDR3 has 16 residues. The V and J ends lost 4 bases and 0 bases respectively, with 13 bases between them. DNA for the CDR3: TGTGCCAGCAGTGGGGCAGTTTCCGATAGCAATCAGCCCCAGCATTTT. Its protein product is CASSGAVSDSNQPQHF.

This clone has more than one count but fewer than ten. The chain has TRBV6-1 and TRBJ1-2; D possibly corresponds to TRBD1 (5 bases). The CDR3 runs to 13 residues. Germline CDR1 and CDR2: MNHNS and SASEGT. Trimming shortened V by 2 bases and J by 5 bases, and 9 bases separated the two germline ends. Here the CDR3 reads CASSERGLYGYTF. CDR3 coding DNA: TGTGCCAGCAGTGAAAGGGGCCTTTATGGCTACACCTTC.

The gene calls are TRBV12-3 or TRBV12-4 and TRBJ1-4, with a weak D call TRBD1 (6 bases). The CDR3 contains 12 residues. V was shortened by 6 bases and J by 5 bases, with 7 bases between the two germline ends. The CDR3 nucleotides are TGTGCCAGCAGACAGGGAAATGAAAAACTGTTTTTT. Protein: CASRQGNEKLFF.